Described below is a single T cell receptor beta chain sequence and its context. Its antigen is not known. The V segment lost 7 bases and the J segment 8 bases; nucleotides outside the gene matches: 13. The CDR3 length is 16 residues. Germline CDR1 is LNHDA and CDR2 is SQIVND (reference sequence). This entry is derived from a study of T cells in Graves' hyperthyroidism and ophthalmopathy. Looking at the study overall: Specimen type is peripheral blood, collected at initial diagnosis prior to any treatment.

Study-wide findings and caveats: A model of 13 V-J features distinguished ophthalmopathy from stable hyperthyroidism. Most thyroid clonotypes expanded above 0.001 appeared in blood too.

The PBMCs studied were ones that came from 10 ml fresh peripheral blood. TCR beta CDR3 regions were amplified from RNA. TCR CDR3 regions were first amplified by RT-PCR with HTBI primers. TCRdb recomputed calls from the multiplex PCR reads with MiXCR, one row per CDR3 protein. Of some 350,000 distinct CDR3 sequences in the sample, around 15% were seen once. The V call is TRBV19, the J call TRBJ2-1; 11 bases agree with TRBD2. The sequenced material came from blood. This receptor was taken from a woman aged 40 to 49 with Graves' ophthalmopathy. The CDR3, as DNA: TGTGCCAGTACCCCGGCGAGACTAGCGGGATTGGATGAGCAGTTCTTC. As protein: CASTPARLAGLDEQFF.